The present entry profiles one T cell receptor (beta chain) with its context. The data derive from a study of control samples from healthy donors and cancer patients. The assay was immunoSEQ multiplex PCR, and TCRdb's table has in-frame clones only and misses some. The sample shows 390,000 or so clones, around 90% of them seen only once. The TCR sequence derives from a man between 40 and 49 years old with head and neck cancer. The sample comprised PBMCs.

The CDR3 DNA reads TGCAGCGTTGGGCAGGCTAAAATGAACACTGAAGCTTTCTTT. Protein sequence: CSVGQAKMNTEAFF. The chain combines TRBV29-1 with TRBJ1-1; D unresolved. Germline V gene lookup returns CDR1 SQVTM and CDR2 ANQGSEA. Between the trimmed V and J ends, which lost 4 bases and 0 bases, there was a span of 12 bases. The CDR3 spans 14 residues.